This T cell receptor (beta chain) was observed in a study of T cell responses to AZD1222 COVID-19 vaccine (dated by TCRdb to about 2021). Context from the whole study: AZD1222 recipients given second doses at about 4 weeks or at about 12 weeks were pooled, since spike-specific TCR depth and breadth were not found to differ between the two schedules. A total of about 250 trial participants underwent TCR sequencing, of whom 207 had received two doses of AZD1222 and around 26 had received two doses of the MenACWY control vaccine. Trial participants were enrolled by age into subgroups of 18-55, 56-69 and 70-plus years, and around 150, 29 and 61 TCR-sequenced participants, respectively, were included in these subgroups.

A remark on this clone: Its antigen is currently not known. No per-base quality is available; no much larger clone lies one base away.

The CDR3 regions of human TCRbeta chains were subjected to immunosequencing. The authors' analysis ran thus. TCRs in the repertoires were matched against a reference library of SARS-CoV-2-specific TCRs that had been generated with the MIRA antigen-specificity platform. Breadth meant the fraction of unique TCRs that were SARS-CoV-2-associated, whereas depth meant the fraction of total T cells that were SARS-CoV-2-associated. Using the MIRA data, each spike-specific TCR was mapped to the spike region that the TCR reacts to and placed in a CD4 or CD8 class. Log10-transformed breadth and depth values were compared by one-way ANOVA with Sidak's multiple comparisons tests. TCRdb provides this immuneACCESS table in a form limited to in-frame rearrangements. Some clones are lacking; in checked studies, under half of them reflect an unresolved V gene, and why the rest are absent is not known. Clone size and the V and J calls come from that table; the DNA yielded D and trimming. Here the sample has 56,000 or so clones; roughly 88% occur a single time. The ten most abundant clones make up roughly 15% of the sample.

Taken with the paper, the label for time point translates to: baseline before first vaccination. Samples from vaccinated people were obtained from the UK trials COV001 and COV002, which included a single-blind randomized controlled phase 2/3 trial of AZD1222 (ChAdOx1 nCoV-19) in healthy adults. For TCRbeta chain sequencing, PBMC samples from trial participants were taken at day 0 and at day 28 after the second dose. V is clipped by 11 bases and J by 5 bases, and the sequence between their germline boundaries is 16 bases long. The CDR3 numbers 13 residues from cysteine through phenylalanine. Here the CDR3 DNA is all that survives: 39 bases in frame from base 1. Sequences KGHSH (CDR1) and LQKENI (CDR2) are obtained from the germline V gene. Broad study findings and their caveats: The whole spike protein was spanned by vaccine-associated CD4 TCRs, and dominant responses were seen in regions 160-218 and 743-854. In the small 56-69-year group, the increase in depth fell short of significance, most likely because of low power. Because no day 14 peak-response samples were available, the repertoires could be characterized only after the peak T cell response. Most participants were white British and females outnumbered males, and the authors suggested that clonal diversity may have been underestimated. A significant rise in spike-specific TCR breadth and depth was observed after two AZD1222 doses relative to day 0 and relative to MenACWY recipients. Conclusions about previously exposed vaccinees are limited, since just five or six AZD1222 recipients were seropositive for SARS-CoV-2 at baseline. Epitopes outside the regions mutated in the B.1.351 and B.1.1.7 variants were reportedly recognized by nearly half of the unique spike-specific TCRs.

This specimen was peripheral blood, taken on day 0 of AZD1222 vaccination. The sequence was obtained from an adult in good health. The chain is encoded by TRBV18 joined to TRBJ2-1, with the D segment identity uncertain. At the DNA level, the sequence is TGTGCCGGTGCCACGGCAACGAACAATGAGCAGTTCTTC. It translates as CAGATATNNEQFF.